The 8 T cell receptor beta chains below all came from one sample that was sequenced in a study of CD8+ T cells in alopecia areata. Extracted from the samples, RNA was reverse transcribed into cDNA to serve as the sequencing template. Libraries were prepared by immunoSEQ multiplex PCR; TCRdb keeps only in-frame clonotypes and omits some of them. This table holds about 150,000 clones, around 60% found once. The sample was CD4+ T cells sorted from blood, taken at week 0. These TCRs come from a human donor with alopecia areata.

DNA for the CDR3: TGTGCCAGCTCACCACGGCAGCTTAGTGACTATGGCTACACCTTC. Translated: CASSPRQLSDYGYTF. This sequence joins TRBV18 and TRBJ1-2; D is ambiguous. The CDR3 is made up of 15 amino acids. Trimming pared 1 base from V and 3 bases from J, leaving 12 bases between. The germline CDR1 and CDR2 sequences are KGHSH and LQKENI.

The chain links TRBV27 to TRBJ1-1; 7 nucleotides line up with TRBD1. Germline trimming cut 8 bases from V and 1 base from J; bases unmatched to any gene: 7. CDR1 is MNHEY, CDR2 SMNVEV, per germline (reference sequence). The CDR3 has 14 residues. CDR3 sequence (DNA): TGTGCCAGCCTGACCTGGACAGGGAACACTGAAGCTTTCTTT. The encoded protein is CASLTWTGNTEAFF.

The gene calls are TRBV10-3 and TRBJ2-7; D is possibly TRBD2 (7 bases). This CDR3 is built from 14 residues. Trimming removed 7 bases from V and 1 base from J, with 14 bases in between. Germline V lookup: CDR1 ENHRY, CDR2 SYGVKD. CDR3 nucleotides: TGTGCCATCACCAAGAGCGGGACATCCTACGAGCAGTACTTC. It is translated as CAITKSGTSYEQYF.

This clone has more than one count but fewer than ten. V usage is TRBV23-1 and J usage is TRBJ1-2; 8 bases match TRBD1. TRBV23-1 is assigned to the ORF class and has an uncertain function. The CDR3 is 14 amino acids. V trimming: 2 bases; J trimming: 4 bases; junction bases outside the gene matches: 3. DNA for the CDR3: TGCGCCAGCAGTCAAGACAGGGGAAGCTATGGCTACACCTTC. Its protein product is CASSQDRGSYGYTF.

The rearrangement links TRBV4-1 to TRBJ2-1; TRBD2 matches at 8 bases. V gave up 3 bases and J gave up 0 bases; unmatched junction bases: 4. Germline loops: CDR1 MGHRA, CDR2 YSYEKL. This CDR3 comprises 16 residues. The DNA for the CDR3 is TGCGCCAGCAGCCAGGTAGCGGGGAGCTCCTACAATGAGCAGTTCTTC. Amino acids: CASSQVAGSSYNEQFF.

This clone has just a few counts. The chain couples TRBV30 to TRBJ1-1; 12 nucleotides line up with TRBD1. The germline V gene has CDR1 GTSNPN and CDR2 SVGIG (reference sequence). Unmatched junction bases numbered 6, after V lost 5 bases and J lost 5 bases. The CDR3 covers 14 residues. CDR3 nucleotides: TGTGCCTGGGGGACAGGGGGCATAAGGACTGAAGCTTTCTTT. It is translated as CAWGTGGIRTEAFF.

V usage is TRBV15 and J usage is TRBJ1-3; D remains ambiguous. Looked up from germline, CDR1 is LNHNV and CDR2 is YYDKDF (reference sequence). The CDR3 contains 14 residues. The germline V and J ends were trimmed by 0 bases and 4 bases, with 7 bases remaining between them. CDR3 amino acids: CATSRDRGGNTIYF. The CDR3 bases are TGTGCCACCAGCAGAGATCGAGGGGGAAACACCATATATTTT.

This clone was seen a few times. The chain employs TRBV30 and TRBJ1-2, with D maybe TRBD1 (5 bases). The CDR3 is 12 residues long. The V and J ends lost 2 bases and 5 bases respectively, with 9 bases between them. Germline CDR1 GTSNPN, CDR2 SVGIG (reference sequence). The CDR3: CAWSSRGYGYTF. CDR3 coding DNA: TGTGCCTGGAGTTCACGGGGGTATGGCTACACCTTC. Full variable domain (remainder filled in from reference TRBV30 and TRBJ1-2): SQTIHQWPATLVQPVGSPLSLECTVEGTSNPNLYWYRQAAGRGLQLLFYSVGIGQISSEVPQNLSASRPQDRQFILSSKKLLLSDSGFYLCAWSSRGYGYTFGSGTRLTVV.